The entry below gives a single T cell receptor beta chain sequence along with its context. J was trimmed by 0 bases and V by 4 bases; bases with no gene match: 13. CDR1 LGHNA and CDR2 YNFKEQ come from the germline V gene. The CDR3 consists of 19 residues. The assay was immunoSEQ multiplex PCR, and TCRdb's table has in-frame clones only and misses some. Found here are 55,000 to 75,000 clones, 91% of them singletons; the top ten hold around 3.6%. The data belong to a study of technical replicates of blood from a handful of donors. The chain carries TRBV4-2 and TRBJ1-2, with 11 bases matching TRBD1. The TCR sequence derives from a human donor in good health. Some clones in this sample may be carry-over from other donors' samples. What was sequenced was PBMCs. The CDR3 is CASSRGQGAADISNYGYTF. In nucleotides, the CDR3 is TGTGCCAGCAGCCGCGGACAGGGGGCCGCAGATATTTCTAACTATGGCTACACCTTC.